What follows are 3 T cell receptor beta chains derived from one specimen sequenced in a study of neurological immune-mediated disorders. TCRdb processed the 5' RACE reads anew with MiXCR; each CDR3 protein has one entry. The sample contains around 70,000 distinct CDR3 sequences, 5.2% of which appear only once. Sequencing input: PBMCs. The receptors stem from a man in his late teens or twenties with multiple sclerosis.

This clonotype was found many times. This sequence joins TRBV5-1 and TRBJ2-7, with D perhaps TRBD1 (6 bases). From germline, CDR1 is SGHRS and CDR2 YFSETQ. This CDR3 is 13 amino acids long. V lost 1 base and J 5 bases, leaving 10 bases between the germline ends. CDR3 nucleotide sequence: TGCGCCAGCAGCTTGCAAGGGACAAACGAGCAGTACTTC. Protein sequence: CASSLQGTNEQYF.

This clonotype has a handful of counts. This chain connects TRBV20-1 to TRBJ2-7, with 8 bases matching TRBD2. V gave up 3 bases and J gave up 4 bases; unmatched junction bases: 2. The germline V gene has CDR1 DFQATT and CDR2 SNEGSKA (reference sequence). The CDR3 is 12 residues long. DNA for the CDR3: TGCAGTGCTAGCGGGGGGGAGTACGAGCAGTACTTC. This sequence encodes CSASGGEYEQYF.

This clonotype was recorded many times. The V call is TRBV7-2, the J call TRBJ2-2; D remains ambiguous. V was cut by 4 bases and J by 4 bases, with 10 bases left in between. CDR3 length: 14 amino acids. Germline V gene lookup returns CDR1 SGHTA and CDR2 FQGNSA. CDR3 protein: CASSSALGTGELFF. In DNA, the CDR3 is TGTGCCAGCAGCTCGGCCCTCGGCACCGGGGAGCTGTTTTTT.